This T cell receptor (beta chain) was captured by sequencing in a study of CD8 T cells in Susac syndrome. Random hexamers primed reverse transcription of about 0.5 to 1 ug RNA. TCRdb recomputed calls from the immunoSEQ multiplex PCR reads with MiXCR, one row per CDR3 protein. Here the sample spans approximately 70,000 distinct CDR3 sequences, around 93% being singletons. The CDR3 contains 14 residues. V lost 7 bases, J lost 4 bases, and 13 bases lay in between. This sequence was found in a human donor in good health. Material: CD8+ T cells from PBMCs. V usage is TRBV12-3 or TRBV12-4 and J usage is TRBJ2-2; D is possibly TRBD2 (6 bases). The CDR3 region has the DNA TGTGCCAGCACAGAGACGGGGGTCACCGGGGAGCTGTTTTTT. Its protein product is CASTETGVTGELFF.